Below are 2 T cell receptor beta chains sequenced from a single sample in a study of T cells after yellow fever vaccination. TCRdb re-derived calls from the 5' RACE reads in MiXCR, one entry per CDR3 protein. The data hold almost 30,000 distinct CDR3 sequences, with around 5% observed a single time. The sequences come from CD8+ T cells sorted from PBMCs, collected 10 days after the yellow fever booster vaccination. The origin of the receptors is a man aged 25-40 years who received the YFV17D yellow fever vaccine.

This clonotype showed up many times. The chain uses TRBV7-9 and TRBJ2-1; the match to TRBD2 covers 15 bases. The V gene end was trimmed by 8 bases and the J gene end by 7 bases; junction bases not matched to a gene: 0. CDR1 SEHNR and CDR2 FQNEAQ come from the germline V gene (reference sequence). This CDR3 has 13 residues. For the CDR3, the DNA is TGTGCCAGCGGACTAGCGGGAGGGAATGAGCAGTTCTTC. Translating gives CASGLAGGNEQFF. Full variable domain (remainder filled in from reference TRBV7-9 and TRBJ2-1): DTGVSQNPRHKITKRGQNVTFRCDPISEHNRLYWYRQTLGQGPEFLTYFQNEAQLEKSRLLSDRFSAERPKGSFSTLEIQRTEQGDSAMYLCASGLAGGNEQFFGPGTRLTVL.

On this clonotype itself: Germline is not matched at one junction end, which may reflect a read error. The V call is TRBV4-2, the J call TRBJ1-1, with D possibly TRBD1 on 6 matching bases. CDR3 length equals 16 residues. Germline V lookup: CDR1 LGHNA, CDR2 YNFKEQ. CDR3 protein: CAISPGRGVTNTEAFF. CDR3 nucleotide sequence: TGTGCCATCAGCCCCGGTAGGGGGGTAACGAACACTGAAGCTTTCTTT.